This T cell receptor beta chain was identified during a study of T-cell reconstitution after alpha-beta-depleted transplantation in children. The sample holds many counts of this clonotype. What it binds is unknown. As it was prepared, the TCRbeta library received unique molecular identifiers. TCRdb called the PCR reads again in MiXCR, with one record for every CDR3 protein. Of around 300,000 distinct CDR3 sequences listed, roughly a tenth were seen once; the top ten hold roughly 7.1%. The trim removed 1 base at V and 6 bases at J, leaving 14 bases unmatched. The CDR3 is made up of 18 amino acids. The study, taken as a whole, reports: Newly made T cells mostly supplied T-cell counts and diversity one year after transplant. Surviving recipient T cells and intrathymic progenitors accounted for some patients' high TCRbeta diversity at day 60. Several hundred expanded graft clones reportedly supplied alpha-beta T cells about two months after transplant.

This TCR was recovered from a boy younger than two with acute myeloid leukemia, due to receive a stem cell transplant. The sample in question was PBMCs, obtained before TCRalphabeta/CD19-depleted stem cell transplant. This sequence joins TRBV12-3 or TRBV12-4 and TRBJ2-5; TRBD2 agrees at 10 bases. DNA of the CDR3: TGTGCCAGCAGTTTAGGGCAGGGTCGAGTAGCGGGGGGAAAGACCCAGTACTTC. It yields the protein CASSLGQGRVAGGKTQYF.